One sample yielded the 25 T cell receptor beta chains listed below, sequenced in a study of control samples from healthy donors and cancer patients (dated by TCRdb to between 2020 and 2021). The library was built by means of the immunoSEQ multiplex PCR assay. This immuneACCESS table, as held by TCRdb, lists in-frame sequences with V and J called but not all clones. Of the missing ones, under half trace to an unresolved V gene in checked studies; the others have no known cause. This sample comprises more than 85,000 clones, about 88% of them detected only once. The ten most abundant clones make up 38% of the sample. Sequences were obtained from PBMCs. Source of these receptors: an older man with lung cancer.

V usage is TRBV6-5 and J usage is TRBJ1-1; D not resolved. CDR1 and CDR2 (germline): MNHEY, SVGAGI. The CDR3 loop spans 11 amino acids. Trimming left V 6 bases short and J 7 bases short, with 9 bases between. The CDR3: CASRQRDEAFF. CDR3 DNA sequence: TGTGCCAGCAGGCAGAGAGATGAAGCTTTCTTT.

The genes are TRBV7-6 and TRBJ2-2, with 11 bases lining up with TRBD2. V shed 2 bases, J shed 8 bases, and the junction held 4 bases outside the gene matches. The CDR3 runs to 15 residues. CDR1 SGHVS and CDR2 FNYEAQ come from the germline V gene. Written as DNA, the CDR3 is TGTGCCAGCAGCTTACTAGCGGGGGGTGAAGGGGAGCTGTTTTTT. Its protein is CASSLLAGGEGELFF.

The rearrangement joins TRBV6-6 to TRBJ2-3, with 8 nucleotides matching TRBD1. Germline assignment: CDR1 MNHNY and CDR2 SVGAGI (reference sequence). V dropped 2 bases and J dropped 0; count of bases not matched to a gene: 4. CDR3 length: 16 residues. The CDR3 DNA sequence: TGTGCCAGCAGTTACAGGACAGGGATTAGCACAGATACGCAGTATTTT. Its protein product is CASSYRTGISTDTQYF.

The chain has TRBV7-8 and TRBJ2-7; unclear D gene. The CDR3 length is 11 residues. Germline V gene sequence: CDR1 SGHVS, CDR2 FQNEAQ. Trimming removed 5 bases at V and 4 bases at J, with 6 bases between. CDR3 region: CASSIEYEQYF. The CDR3 nucleotides are TGTGCCAGCAGCATCGAGTACGAGCAGTACTTC.

The rearrangement uses TRBV7-2 and TRBJ1-1; TRBD1 aligns across 8 bases. The V gene end was trimmed by 2 bases and the J gene end by 4 bases; junction bases not matched to a gene: 6. CDR1 and CDR2 from the germline V gene are SGHTA and FQGNSA. CDR3 length: 15 amino acids. The CDR3 DNA sequence: TGTGCCAGCAGCTTACGGACAGGGAGAGGCACTGAAGCTTTCTTT. Its protein is CASSLRTGRGTEAFF. Full variable domain (missing parts from reference TRBV7-2 and TRBJ1-1): GAGVSQSPSNKVTEKGKDVELRCDPISGHTALYWYRQSLGQGLEFLIYFQGNSAPDKSGLPSDRFSAERTGGSVSTLTIQRTQQEDSAVYLCASSLRTGRGTEAFFGQGTRLTVV.

This rearrangement joins TRBV12-5 to TRBJ2-7; a possible D gene is TRBD2 (6 bases). The germline V and J ends were trimmed by 3 bases and 2 bases, with 8 bases remaining between them. Germline CDR1 is LGHNT and CDR2 is FRNRAP. The CDR3 extends over 13 amino acids. This CDR3 reads CASGFGSTYEQYF. CDR3 DNA: TGTGCTAGTGGTTTCGGGAGTACCTACGAGCAGTACTTC.

This chain joins TRBV6-5 and TRBJ1-1; maybe TRBD1 (6 bases). V was trimmed by 5 bases and J by 1 base, leaving 11 bases between them. The CDR3 totals 14 residues. Germline assignment: CDR1 MNHEY and CDR2 SVGAGI. CDR3 in amino acids: CASSKRTENTEAFF. The CDR3 DNA sequence: TGTGCCAGCAGTAAGAGGACAGAGAACACTGAAGCTTTCTTT.

V gene TRBV14 combines with J gene TRBJ2-1; D is unresolved. The CDR3 consists of 11 residues. Trimming removed 2 bases from V and 10 bases from J, with 6 bases in between. The germline V gene has CDR1 SGHDN and CDR2 FVKESK. CDR3 DNA: TGTGCCAGCAGCCAACAGATCGAGCAGTTCTTC. It encodes CASSQQIEQFF.

The rearrangement joins TRBV5-1 to TRBJ2-3, with TRBD2 matching over 7 bases. Germline lookup yields CDR1 SGHRS and CDR2 YFSETQ. The CDR3 contains 16 residues. With V trimmed by 5 bases and J by 2 bases, 11 bases remained unmatched. The CDR3 loop is CASRYSPAGITDTQYF. CDR3 nucleotide sequence: TGCGCCAGCAGATACTCCCCAGCGGGGATCACAGATACGCAGTATTTT.

This clone has only a few counts. The gene calls are TRBV7-2 and TRBJ2-3; 8 bases match TRBD1. The CDR3 sequence is 17 residues long. Germline CDR1 reads SGHTA; CDR2 reads FQGNSA. V was clipped by 1 base and J by 3 bases; unmatched bases: 9. The CDR3 nucleotides read TGTGCCAGCAGCTTAGATCCCCAGGGGGCCCAAACAGATACGCAGTATTTT. Amino acid sequence: CASSLDPQGAQTDTQYF.

CDR3 protein: CASSPGTSGGPVGEQYF. The CDR3 region has the DNA TGTGCCAGCAGCCCCGGGACTAGCGGGGGGCCGGTCGGCGAGCAGTACTTC. The chain is built from TRBV9 and TRBJ2-7; 15 positions match TRBD2. V shed 4 bases and J 6 bases; nucleotides not matched to a gene: 11. Per germline, CDR1 SGDLS and CDR2 YYNGEE. CDR3 length: 17 amino acids.

The J gene is TRBJ2-7, the V gene TRBV25-1; D gene unclear. The CDR3 length is 13 residues. The germline V and J ends were trimmed by 2 bases and 3 bases, with 8 bases remaining between them. Looked up from germline, CDR1 is MGHDK and CDR2 is SYGVNS. The CDR3 reads CASSEPGFYEQYF. The CDR3 nucleotides are TGTGCCAGCAGTGAACCAGGATTCTACGAGCAGTACTTC.

This chain links TRBV5-1 with TRBJ2-1, with D hard to call. In germline, CDR1 is SGHRS, CDR2 YFSETQ. Trimming took 0 bases from V and 7 from J, leaving 2 bases between them. The CDR3 length is 11 residues. The CDR3 spells CASSLANEQFF. CDR3 DNA sequence: TGCGCCAGCAGCTTGGCAAATGAGCAGTTCTTC.

The CDR3 sequence is CASSPDNQPQHF. The CDR3 nucleotides are TGTGCCAGCAGCCCTGATAATCAGCCCCAGCATTTT. The chain uses TRBV7-8 and TRBJ1-5; the D is unclear. The germline V gene has CDR1 SGHVS and CDR2 FQNEAQ. The CDR3 is 12 amino acids. V lost 5 bases, J lost 4 bases, and 6 bases lay in between. Filled out from reference TRBV7-8 and TRBJ1-5, the complete variable domain reads GAGVSQSPRYKVAKRGQDVALRCDPISGHVSLFWYQQALGQGPEFLTYFQNEAQLDKSGLPSDRFFAERPEGSVSTLKIQRTQQEDSAVYLCASSPDNQPQHFGDGTRLSIL.

This rearrangement joins TRBV5-1 to TRBJ2-7, with D perhaps matching TRBD2 (5 bases). V was trimmed by 7 bases and J by 1 base, leaving 15 bases between them. This CDR3 is 14 amino acids long. Germline V gives CDR1 SGHRS, CDR2 YFSETQ. CDR3 bases: TGCGCCAGCGGATACCGGGGTCCTTCCTACGAGCAGTACTTC. It yields the protein CASGYRGPSYEQYF.

The V gene is TRBV5-1, the J gene TRBJ2-5; 9 nucleotides match TRBD2. Germline loops: CDR1 SGHRS, CDR2 YFSETQ. Germline trimming cut 4 bases from V and 5 bases from J; bases unmatched to any gene: 6. CDR3 length: 14 amino acids. CDR3 nucleotides: TGCGCCAGCAGCGGGGGGACTAGCAGGGAGACCCAGTACTTC. It translates to CASSGGTSRETQYF.

V and J are TRBV18 and TRBJ2-7, with D possibly matching TRBD1 (6 bases). Germline V lookup: CDR1 KGHSH, CDR2 LQKENI. Trimming shortened V by 4 bases and J by 5 bases, and 15 bases separated the two germline ends. The CDR3 sequence is 14 residues long. CDR3 coding DNA: TGTGCCAGCTCACTCCATTTACAGGGTGACGAGCAGTACTTC. Translation gives CASSLHLQGDEQYF.

The chain has TRBV7-3 and TRBJ2-6, with TRBD1 matching 12 bases. This CDR3 comprises 18 residues. J gave up 4 bases and V 3 bases, and 7 bases lay outside the gene matches. Germline V gene sequence: CDR1 SGHTA, CDR2 FQGTGA. The CDR3 nucleotides read TGTGCCAGCAGCTTTGGGGGACAGGGGGCTTCCGGGGCCAACGTCCTGACTTTC. Translation gives CASSFGGQGASGANVLTF.

This clone was seen a handful of times. The genes are TRBV5-5 and TRBJ1-6; D is unresolved. Trimming left V 1 base short and J 6 bases short, with 11 bases between. From germline, CDR1 is SGHKS and CDR2 YYEKEE (reference sequence). The CDR3 extends over 15 amino acids. CDR3 in amino acids: CASSLTLPGNSPLHF. The CDR3 DNA reads as TGTGCCAGCAGCTTGACCTTGCCCGGTAATTCACCCCTCCACTTT. Together with reference TRBV5-5 and TRBJ1-6, the CDR3 gives the full variable domain: DAGVTQSPTHLIKTRGQQVTLRCSPISGHKSVSWYQQVLGQGPQFIFQYYEKEERGRGNFPDRFSARQFPNYSSELNVNALLLGDSALYLCASSLTLPGNSPLHFGNGTRLTVT.

The chain carries TRBV2 and TRBJ2-7; 9 bases agree with TRBD1. In germline, CDR1 is SNHLY, CDR2 FYNNEI. V was clipped by 8 bases and J by 3 bases; unmatched bases: 8. The CDR3 covers 14 residues. The CDR3 region has the DNA TGTGCCAGCCATCGGGGGACAGGGTTCTACGAGCAGTACTTC. Translated, it gives CASHRGTGFYEQYF.

V is TRBV27 and J is TRBJ2-7; unclear D gene. The CDR3 spans 12 residues. The germline CDR1 and CDR2 sequences are MNHEY and SMNVEV (reference sequence). V was cut by 6 bases and J by 5 bases, with 11 bases left in between. CDR3 protein: CASRPPIHEQYF. DNA of the CDR3: TGTGCCAGCAGGCCCCCTATCCACGAGCAGTACTTC.

DNA of the CDR3: TGTGCCAGCAGTTTAATCCGGGACCGAGAGCAGTACTTC. This codes for CASSLIRDREQYF. The chain links TRBV27 to TRBJ2-7, with D perhaps matching TRBD1 or TRBD2 (5 bases each). Germline CDR1 reads MNHEY; CDR2 reads SMNVEV (reference sequence). CDR3 length: 13 residues. The ends were cut back, 2 bases at V and 7 bases at J, with 12 bases in the middle.

The table lists this clone with a few counts. The chain carries TRBV25-1 and TRBJ2-1, with 10 bases lining up with TRBD2. CDR3 length: 15 residues. Trimming at V came to 8 bases and at J to 7 bases, leaving 11 bases not matched to a gene. Germline CDR1 and CDR2: MGHDK and SYGVNS. The chain's CDR3 is CASRHRTSGGNEQFF. The CDR3 nucleotides read TGTGCCAGCCGCCACCGGACTAGCGGCGGGAATGAGCAGTTCTTC.

The chain employs TRBV6-5 and TRBJ1-5, with 9 bases fitting TRBD1. The CDR3 loop spans 15 amino acids. The junction had 7 bases not matched to a gene; V was cut back by 6 bases and J by 4 bases. CDR1 MNHEY and CDR2 SVGAGI come from the germline V gene. The DNA for the CDR3 is TGTGCCAGCAGCTTGGGGACAGGGAGGAATCAGCCCCAGCATTTT. Residues: CASSLGTGRNQPQHF.

The chain couples TRBV21-1 to TRBJ1-2; the tabulated D call, TRBD1, remains unverified against the DNA. TRBV21-1 is assigned pseudogene status. This CDR3 is 15 amino acids long. CDR3 sequence reads: CASSKVVGAPYGYTF. The CDR3 DNA is TGTGCCAGCAGCAAAGTAGTAGGGGCCCCCTATGGCTACACCTTC.